A selection of T cell receptor beta chains follows, all from one sample in a study of OX40 agonist ivuxolimab in advanced cancers. Profiling relied on immunoSEQ multiplex PCR, and the TCRdb table lists in-frame clones only, not all of them. The data contain about 49,000 clones, approximately 84% of them singletons. The material sequenced was CD4+ or CD8+ T cells sorted from blood, taken in a trial of the OX40 agonist ivuxolimab. Receptors were obtained from an adult with an advanced solid tumor such as melanoma, head and neck, liver or kidney cancer. The CDR3 runs from the conserved cysteine through the conserved F or W. The D gene is left open where the match is weak. Expanded clones get a size class; other rows say once, few or many, or leave the size out.

d_call j_call clone_size v_call cdr3_nt cdr3_aa
. TRBJ2-1 . TRBV30 TGTGCCTGGAGTTCCTCGGGTTACAATGAGCAGTTCTTC CAWSSSGYNEQFF
TRBD2 TRBJ2-5 few TRBV20-1 TGCAGTGCTTTTGGACGGGAGGCCCAGTACTTC CSAFGREAQYF
TRBD1 TRBJ1-3 few TRBV6-5 TGTGCCAGCAGAGAACAGGGGTTTGGAAACACCATATATTTT CASREQGFGNTIYF
. TRBJ2-5 . TRBV11-2 TGTGCCAGCAGCTTAGATCGGGTACAAGAGACCCAGTACTTC CASSLDRVQETQYF
TRBD1 TRBJ1-4 . TRBV6-1 TGTGCCAGCAGTGAAGGGACAGGGAATGAAAAACTGTTTTTT CASSEGTGNEKLFF
. TRBJ2-2 . TRBV25-1 TGTGCCAGCAGTAACGCAGGGAGAGTGACCGGGGAGCTGTTTTTT CASSNAGRVTGELFF
. TRBJ1-1 . TRBV2 TGTGCCAGCAGGAGTTCAGGGCGGGACACTGAAGCTTTCTTT CASRSSGRDTEAFF
TRBD2 TRBJ2-7 . TRBV6-1 TGTGCCACCGGACTAGTGTCCTTTGAGCAGTACTTC CATGLVSFEQYF
. TRBJ2-1 . TRBV11-2 TGTGCCAGCAGCTACGCGGGTAATGAGCAGTTCTTC CASSYAGNEQFF
. TRBJ2-7 . TRBV5-4 TGTGCCAGCAGCACTTTGAACAGGGAACCGAGCTACGAGCAGTACTTC CASSTLNREPSYEQYF
. TRBJ1-5 . TRBV6-6 TGTGCCAGCAGTTACGGTTATCCAAACAATCAGCCCCAGCATTTT CASSYGYPNNQPQHF
. TRBJ2-7 . TRBV14 TGTGCCAGCAGGCCAGGGGGGTCCTACGAGCAGTACTTC CASRPGGSYEQYF
. TRBJ1-1 once TRBV5-1 TGCGCCAGCAGCCGCACGGGGCAGATGAACACTGAAGCTTTCTTT CASSRTGQMNTEAFF
. TRBJ1-2 . TRBV7-3 TGTGCCAGCAGCCCAGAGGCCGGGACCAACTATGGCTACACCTTC CASSPEAGTNYGYTF
TRBD1 TRBJ1-3 . TRBV2 TGTGCCAGCACCGGACAGGGAGGGGACACCATATATTTT CASTGQGGDTIYF
. TRBJ2-3 . TRBV30 TGTGCCTGGAGTACAGCCCGGGATACGCAGTATTTT CAWSTARDTQYF
TRBD1 TRBJ1-4 . TRBV30 TGTGCCTGGACTCGTCGGGACAGAGCAACTAATGAAAAACTGTTTTTT CAWTRRDRATNEKLFF
. TRBJ2-5 . TRBV30 TGTGCCTGGAGTGCCGGGACCCAGTACTTC CAWSAGTQYF
. TRBJ1-1 once TRBV19 TGTGCCAGTAGTAGGGGCAACACAGCGATGAACACTGAAGCTTTCTTT CASSRGNTAMNTEAFF
TRBD2 TRBJ2-3 . TRBV7-2 TGTGCCAGCAGCTTAGTTGATGGGAGGGTAATCACAGATACGCAGTATTTT CASSLVDGRVITDTQYF
. TRBJ1-6 . TRBV6-1 TGTGCCAGCAGTGAGCCCCCACCCCTCCACTTT CASSEPPPLHF
TRBD2 TRBJ2-7 . TRBV7-2 TGTGCCAGCAGCTTAGGGCGCGGGAGCTCCTACGAGCAGTACTTC CASSLGRGSSYEQYF
. TRBJ1-4 . TRBV11-2 TGTGCCAGCAGCTTTGGGGCTTATGAAAAACTGTTTTTT CASSFGAYEKLFF
TRBD1 TRBJ2-7 few TRBV11-2 TGTGCCAGCAGCTCCGGACAGGGACTGACCTACGAGCAGTACTTC CASSSGQGLTYEQYF
. TRBJ2-2 . TRBV11-3 TGTGCCAGCAGCTTAGCTAGAGGCACCGGGGAGCTGTTTTTT CASSLARGTGELFF
. TRBJ2-7 . TRBV13 TGTGCCAGCAGCTTAGGCCGCAGGCCTCATTCCTACGAGCAGTACTTC CASSLGRRPHSYEQYF
. TRBJ2-3 few TRBV21-1 TGTGCCAGCAGCAAAGCCTGGCTAGCGGGAGGGGTTGACGCAGATACGCAGTATTTT CASSKAWLAGGVDADTQYF
. TRBJ1-2 . TRBV30 TGTGCCTGGAGTGTTCAGGCGTATGGCTACACCTTC CAWSVQAYGYTF
TRBD1 TRBJ2-7 few TRBV6-1 TGTGCCAGCAGGGGGACAGGGGATCGCGAGCAGTACTTC CASRGTGDREQYF
. TRBJ2-1 . TRBV5-4 TGTGCCAGCAGCCTCCGACAGGCCAGCTCCTACAATGAGCAGTTCTTC CASSLRQASSYNEQFF
. TRBJ2-7 . TRBV11-2 TGTGCCAGCAGGCCCCTCGGGGGATCCCAATACGAGCAGTACTTC CASRPLGGSQYEQYF
. TRBJ1-2 . TRBV30 TGTGCCTGGAGTCCCGGGGCGTTTGGCTACACCTTC CAWSPGAFGYTF
TRBD1 TRBJ1-1 . TRBV18 TGTGCCAGCTCACTCACGGACAGGAGGAACACTGAAGCTTTCTTT CASSLTDRRNTEAFF
TRBD1 TRBJ1-5 . TRBV7-2 TGTGCCAGCAGCTTAGCAGGGGGCTCAAATCAGCCCCAGCATTTT CASSLAGGSNQPQHF
TRBD1 TRBJ1-3 . TRBV28 TGTGCCAGCAGTGGACAGGCAATTCGAGACACCATATATTTT CASSGQAIRDTIYF
. TRBJ1-3 . TRBV7-2 TGTGCCAGCAGCCACTCTAATTCTGGAAACACCATATATTTT CASSHSNSGNTIYF
. TRBJ1-1 . TRBV30 TGTGCCTGGAGTTCCGGGGAGGCGTCCGCTGAAGCTTTCTTT CAWSSGEASAEAFF
. TRBJ1-2 medium-sized TRBV27 TGTGCCAGCAGTCCGACTCGGACCGGGAACTATGGCTACACCTTC CASSPTRTGNYGYTF
. TRBJ2-7 . TRBV30 TGTGCCTGGAGCGCCGGGACCGGGCGGTACTTC CAWSAGTGRYF
TRBD2 TRBJ2-1 . TRBV5-4 TGTGCCAGCAGCCGAACTAGCGGGAGAGGCGATGAGCAGTTCTTC CASSRTSGRGDEQFF